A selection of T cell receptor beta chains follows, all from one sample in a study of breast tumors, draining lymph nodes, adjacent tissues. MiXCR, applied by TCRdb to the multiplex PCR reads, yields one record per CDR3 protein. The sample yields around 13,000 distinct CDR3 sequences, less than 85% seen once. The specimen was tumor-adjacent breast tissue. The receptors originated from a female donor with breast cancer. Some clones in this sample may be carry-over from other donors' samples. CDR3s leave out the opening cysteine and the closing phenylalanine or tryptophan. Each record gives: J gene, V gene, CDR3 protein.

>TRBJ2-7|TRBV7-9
ASSPPDGTASYEQY
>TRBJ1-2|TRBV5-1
ASSLDGGRGCYT
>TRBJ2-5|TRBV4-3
ASSQDRTTQETQY
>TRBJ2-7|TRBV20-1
SARSPRDSGRQY
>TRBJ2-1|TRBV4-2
ASSQEGANNEQF
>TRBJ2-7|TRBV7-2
ASSSRAGGSYEQY
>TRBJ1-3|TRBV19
ASSQGSGNTIY
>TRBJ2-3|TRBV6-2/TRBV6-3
ASRRAQSTDTQY
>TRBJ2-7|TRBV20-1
SATNPGSTYEQY
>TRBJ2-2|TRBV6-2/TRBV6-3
ASSYHKREGVGELF
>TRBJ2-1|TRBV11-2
ASSLVEREGSYNEQF
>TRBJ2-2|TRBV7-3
ASSLLGGNTGELF
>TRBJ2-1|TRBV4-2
ASSQDLRSEQF
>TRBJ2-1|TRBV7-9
ASREVSYNEQF
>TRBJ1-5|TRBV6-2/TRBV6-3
ASSSAGVRSNQPQH
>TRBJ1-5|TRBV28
ASSPGQINQPQH
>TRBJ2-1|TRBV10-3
AITNSGSGNEQF
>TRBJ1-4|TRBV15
ATSRVGNEKLF
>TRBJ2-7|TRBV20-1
SALSLLDGYEQY
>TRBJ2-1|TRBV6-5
ASRAGVYNEQF
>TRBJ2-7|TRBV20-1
SAIAPRGLRREQY
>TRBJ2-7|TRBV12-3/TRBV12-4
ASSGTSGAYEQY
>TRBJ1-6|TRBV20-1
SGTTGDGSPLH
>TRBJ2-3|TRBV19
ASRRTVSTDTQY